One sample yielded the 7 T cell receptor beta chains listed below, sequenced in a study of blood T cell repertoires in COVID-19. The table came from immunoSEQ multiplex PCR; TCRdb's copy has only in-frame clones and leaves some out. This sample has roughly 300,000 clones; about 89% occur once, and the top ten carry about 8%. Sequenced sample: peripheral blood. The receptors derive from a woman aged 50 to 65 who had recovered from COVID-19.

This sequence joins TRBV4-1 and TRBJ1-4, with 8 bases matching TRBD1. CDR3 size: 15 residues. With 1 base clipped from V and 6 bases from J, the junction kept 4 bases outside the gene matches. The germline gives CDR1 MGHRA, CDR2 YSYEKL. The CDR3 loop is CASSQGQGFDEKLFF. In DNA, the CDR3 is TGCGCCAGCAGCCAAGGACAGGGGTTTGATGAAAAACTGTTTTTT.

The rearrangement uses TRBV6-5 and TRBJ2-5; TRBD1 matches 10 bases. CDR3 length: 16 residues. Germline V gives CDR1 MNHEY, CDR2 SVGAGI. J was trimmed by 5 bases and V by 0 bases; bases with no gene match: 6. The DNA of the CDR3 is TGTGCCAGCAGTTACTCTTGGACAGGGGGTTTTGAGACCCAGTACTTC. The encoded protein is CASSYSWTGGFETQYF.

J is TRBJ1-4 and V is TRBV27; 7 nucleotides match TRBD1. Germline lookup yields CDR1 MNHEY and CDR2 SMNVEV (reference sequence). The CDR3 runs to 15 residues. Trimming cost V 2 bases and J 8 bases; bases outside gene matches: 8. CDR3 nucleotide sequence: TGTGCCAGCAGTTTAAGGGGACAGCCGTACGAAAAACTGTTTTTT. It yields the protein CASSLRGQPYEKLFF. The whole variable domain, filled in from reference TRBV27 and TRBJ1-4, reads EAQVTQNPRYLITVTGKKLTVTCSQNMNHEYMSWYRQDPGLGLRQIYYSMNVEVTDKGDVPEGYKVSRKEKRNFPLILESPSPNQTSLYFCASSLRGQPYEKLFFGSGTQLSVL.

The chain couples TRBV7-9 to TRBJ2-5; D ambiguous. The CDR3 covers 12 residues. Trimming removed 4 bases at V and 4 bases at J, with 7 bases between. CDR1 and CDR2 from the germline V gene are SEHNR and FQNEAQ (reference sequence). The CDR3 DNA follows: TGTGCCAGCAGCTCCCGCGGAGAGACCCAGTACTTC. Its protein is CASSSRGETQYF.

This clone has a single count. The sample holds other DNA sequences that translate to the same CDR3. CDR3 sequence (DNA): TGTGCCAGCAGTTACTCTACAGGGACCGGGGAGCTGTTTTTT. This translates into CASSYSTGTGELFF. The chain uses TRBV6-5 and TRBJ2-2; D might be TRBD1 (6 bases). In germline, CDR1 is MNHEY, CDR2 SVGAGI. The CDR3 consists of 14 residues. The V end lost 0 bases, the J end lost 5 bases, and 7 bases lay between the germline ends.

The chain has TRBV9 and TRBJ2-1; 10 bases agree with TRBD1. CDR3 length: 15 residues. V shed 4 bases, J shed 6 bases, and the junction held 7 bases outside the gene matches. CDR1 is SGDLS and CDR2 is YYNGEE in the germline V gene. The CDR3 spells CASSTGTGEGNEQFF. The CDR3 region has the DNA TGTGCCAGCAGCACCGGGACAGGGGAAGGCAATGAGCAGTTCTTC. Using reference TRBV9 and TRBJ2-1 for the parts outside the CDR3, the full variable domain is DSGVTQTPKHLITATGQRVTLRCSPRSGDLSVYWYQQSLDQGLQFLIQYYNGEERAKGNILERFSAQQFPDLHSELNLSSLELGDSALYFCASSTGTGEGNEQFFGPGTRLTVL.

The CDR3 loop is CASSLVRGRGTDTQYF. In nucleotides, the CDR3 is TGTGCCAGCAGTTTAGTAAGGGGGCGGGGCACAGATACGCAGTATTTT. The chain combines TRBV27 with TRBJ2-3; TRBD1 matches at 7 bases. V lost 2 bases, J lost 1 base, and 6 bases stayed unmatched. Germline values: CDR1 MNHEY, CDR2 SMNVEV (reference sequence). The CDR3 totals 16 residues.